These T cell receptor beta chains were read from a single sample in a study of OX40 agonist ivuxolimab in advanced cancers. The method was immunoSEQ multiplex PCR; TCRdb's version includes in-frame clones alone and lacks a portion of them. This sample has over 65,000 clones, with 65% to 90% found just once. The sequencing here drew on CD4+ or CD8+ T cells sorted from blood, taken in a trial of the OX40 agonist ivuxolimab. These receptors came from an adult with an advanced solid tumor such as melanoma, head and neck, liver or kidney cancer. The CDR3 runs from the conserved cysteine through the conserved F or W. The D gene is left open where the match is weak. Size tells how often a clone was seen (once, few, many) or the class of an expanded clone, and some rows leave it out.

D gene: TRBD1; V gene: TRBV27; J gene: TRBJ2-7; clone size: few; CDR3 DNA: TGTGCCAGCAGTTTATGGGGGACAGGCCCCTACGAGCAGTACTTC; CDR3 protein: CASSLWGTGPYEQYF
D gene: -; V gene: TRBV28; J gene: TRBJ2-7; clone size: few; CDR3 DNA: TGTGCCAGCAGTTTATTGAGAGGGGGGACCTCCTACGAGCAGTACTTC; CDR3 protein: CASSLLRGGTSYEQYF
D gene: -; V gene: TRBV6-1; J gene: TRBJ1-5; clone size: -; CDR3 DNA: TGTGCCAGCAGTGAATCGTACAAGGGCTTATTCCAGCATTTT; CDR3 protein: CASSESYKGLFQHF
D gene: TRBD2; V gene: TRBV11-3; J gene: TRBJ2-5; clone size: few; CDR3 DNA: TGTGCCAGCAGCAAAGGACTGGGAGGGCAAGAGACCCAGTACTTC; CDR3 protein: CASSKGLGGQETQYF
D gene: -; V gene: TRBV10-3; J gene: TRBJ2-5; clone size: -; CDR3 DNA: TGTGCCATCAGAGGGACCGAAGAGACCCAGTACTTC; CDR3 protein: CAIRGTEETQYF
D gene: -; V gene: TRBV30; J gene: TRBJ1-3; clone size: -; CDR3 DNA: TGTGCCTGGTCCCGCAATCGGGACACCTCTATCAACACCATATATTTT; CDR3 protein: CAWSRNRDTSINTIYF
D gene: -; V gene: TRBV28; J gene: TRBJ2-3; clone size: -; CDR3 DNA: TGTGCCAACCCACCGAGCCCTCCTTCAGATACGCAGTATTTT; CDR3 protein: CANPPSPPSDTQYF
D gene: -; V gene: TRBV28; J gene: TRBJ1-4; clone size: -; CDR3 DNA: TGTGCCAGCAGTACAAGCTCGGACAGTGGCGAAAAACTGTTTTTT; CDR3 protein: CASSTSSDSGEKLFF
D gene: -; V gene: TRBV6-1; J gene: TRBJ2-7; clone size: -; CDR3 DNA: TGTGCCAGCAGTGAGACTGGCGGGGGCCCGTCCTACGAGCAGTACTTC; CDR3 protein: CASSETGGGPSYEQYF
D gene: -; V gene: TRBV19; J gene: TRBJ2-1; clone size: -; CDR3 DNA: TGTGCCAGTAATATAGATTCAGGGGAGCAGTTCTTC; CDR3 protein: CASNIDSGEQFF
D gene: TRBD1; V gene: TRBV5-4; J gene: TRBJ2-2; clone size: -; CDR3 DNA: TGTGCCAGCAGCGCTCAGGGGGCTGACACCGGGGAGCTGTTTTTT; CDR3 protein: CASSAQGADTGELFF
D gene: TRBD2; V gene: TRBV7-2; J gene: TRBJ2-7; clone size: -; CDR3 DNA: TGTGCCAGCAGCCGCACCGGGACTATTTCATACGAGCAGTACTTC; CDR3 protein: CASSRTGTISYEQYF